The clone carrying this T cell receptor (beta chain) occurred once. Antigen unknown. The method was immunoSEQ multiplex PCR; TCRdb's version includes in-frame clones alone and lacks a portion of them. The table lists tens of thousands of clones, about 91% of them singletons. The entry originates in a study of graft-versus-host responses after intestinal transplantation. The CDR3 is made up of 14 amino acids. In germline, CDR1 is GTSNPN, CDR2 SVGIG (reference sequence). Trimming removed 2 bases at V and 2 bases at J, with 12 bases between. The clonotype originates from a human donor who received an intestinal transplant. The chain combines TRBV30 with TRBJ1-2, with a weak D call TRBD1 (5 bases). The source material was unstimulated CD8+ T cells sorted from spleen or lymph node cells, sampled before intestinal transplant. This chain's CDR3 is CAWSRAGANYGYTF. As DNA, the CDR3 is TGTGCCTGGAGTCGAGCTGGGGCGAACTATGGCTACACCTTC.